This entry lists 32 T cell receptor beta chains sequenced from one sample in a study of blood T cell repertoires in COVID-19. Method: immunoSEQ multiplex PCR; TCRdb's copy keeps in-frame clones and lacks some. Of some 83,000 clones listed, 81% are singletons. Sequenced: peripheral blood. Receptors were obtained from an elderly man with acute or convalescent COVID-19.

This clone has more than one count but fewer than ten. The J gene is TRBJ2-1, the V gene TRBV19; D is perhaps TRBD1 (5 bases). The CDR3 covers 12 residues. CDR1 and CDR2 from the germline V gene are LNHDA and SQIVND (reference sequence). The germline V and J ends were trimmed by 1 base and 7 bases, with 5 bases remaining between them. The CDR3 loop is CASSIAGNEQFF. CDR3 nucleotides: TGTGCCAGTAGTATAGCAGGGAATGAGCAGTTCTTC.

V and J are TRBV24-1 and TRBJ2-2; 7 bases are a match to TRBD2. The germline V gene has CDR1 KGHDR and CDR2 SFDVKD. This CDR3 spans 16 amino acids. The V segment lost 1 base and the J segment 6 bases; nucleotides outside the gene matches: 7. CDR3 DNA sequence: TGTGCCACCAGTGATTTACGAGGGAGGGCCGCCGGGGAGCTGTTTTTT. This gives the protein CATSDLRGRAAGELFF.

This rearrangement joins TRBV29-1 to TRBJ2-3; 12 nucleotides line up with TRBD2. This CDR3 spans 15 amino acids. J lost 0 bases, V lost 7 bases, and 5 bases had no gene match. From germline, CDR1 is SQVTM and CDR2 ANQGSEA. This CDR3 is CSARTSGTSTDTQYF. The CDR3 DNA sequence: TGCAGCGCCAGGACTAGCGGGACTAGCACAGATACGCAGTATTTT.

CDR3 sequence reads: CASSPGTGMNTEAFF. CDR3 bases: TGTGCCAGCAGCCCCGGGACAGGGATGAACACTGAAGCTTTCTTT. The chain has TRBV7-3 and TRBJ1-1; 9 bases align to TRBD1. The CDR3 totals 15 residues. The V gene end was trimmed by 5 bases and the J gene end by 0 bases; junction bases not matched to a gene: 4. Germline CDR1 SGHTA, CDR2 FQGTGA.

The chain combines TRBV6-5 with TRBJ2-2; D possibly corresponds to TRBD2 (6 bases). The CDR3 runs 14 residues. V was clipped by 6 bases and J by 3 bases, with 11 bases between them. CDR1 is MNHEY and CDR2 is SVGAGI in the germline V gene. CDR3 sequence reads: CASRGWGDTGELFF. CDR3 nucleotides: TGTGCCAGCAGAGGGTGGGGGGACACCGGGGAGCTGTTTTTT.

In this sample, this clone turned up a few times. The V gene is TRBV18, the J gene TRBJ1-4; D gene unclear. Germline loops: CDR1 KGHSH, CDR2 LQKENI. Trimming cost V 1 base and J 7 bases, with 16 bases left between them. The CDR3 is 16 residues long. CDR3 in DNA: TGTGCCAGCTCACCACAACTAGGTGGAACGGTTGAAAAACTGTTTTTT. Its protein product is CASSPQLGGTVEKLFF.

The rearrangement uses TRBV11-2 and TRBJ2-5, with 9 bases matching TRBD2. Germline loops: CDR1 SGHAT, CDR2 FQNNGV. J gave up 4 bases and V 2 bases, and 11 bases lay outside the gene matches. There are 17 residues in the CDR3. The CDR3 DNA sequence: TGTGCCAGCAGCTTATTGGCTAGCGGGATAGTTGGAGAGACCCAGTACTTC. Translated, it gives CASSLLASGIVGETQYF.

The genes are TRBV28 and TRBJ1-5; D possibly corresponds to TRBD1 (6 bases). CDR3 length: 16 residues. V dropped 6 bases and J dropped 1 base, with 16 bases sitting between them. Germline CDR1 reads MDHEN; CDR2 reads SYDVKM. As DNA, the CDR3 is TGTGCCAGCAGACGACCTCAGGGGAGCAGCAATCAGCCCCAGCATTTT. As protein: CASRRPQGSSNQPQHF.

This sequence joins TRBV18 and TRBJ2-3; 9 bases map to TRBD2. The CDR3 totals 14 residues. The junction had 2 bases not matched to a gene; V was cut back by 4 bases and J by 3 bases. Germline CDR1 and CDR2: KGHSH and LQKENI. In DNA, the CDR3 is TGTGCCAGCTCACGACTAGCGGTTACAGATACGCAGTATTTT. Translation: CASSRLAVTDTQYF.

This chain joins TRBV11-2 and TRBJ2-1; no reliable D call. This CDR3 region has 12 residues. The ends were cut back, 5 bases at V and 9 bases at J, with 11 bases in the middle. Germline lookup yields CDR1 SGHAT and CDR2 FQNNGV. The CDR3 DNA reads TGTGCCAGCAGCGAAACGGGTTTTGAGCAGTTCTTC. Its translation is CASSETGFEQFF.

The rearrangement uses TRBV6-1 and TRBJ1-2, with D possibly being TRBD1 (5 bases). Trimming stripped 2 bases from V and 0 bases from J, with 13 bases between. The CDR3 totals 16 residues. Looked up from germline, CDR1 is MNHNS and CDR2 is SASEGT. For the CDR3, the DNA is TGTGCCAGCAGTGAACAAGGGGACTACCCTAACTATGGCTACACCTTC. Protein: CASSEQGDYPNYGYTF.

This clone has only one observation. The V gene is TRBV3-1 (or the pseudogene TRBV3-2), the J gene TRBJ2-3, with TRBD2 matching over 10 bases. Germline CDR1 LGHDT, CDR2 YNNKEL (reference sequence). CDR3 length: 14 amino acids. Trimming at V came to 4 bases and at J to 10 bases, leaving 8 bases not matched to a gene. The CDR3 nucleotides are TGTGCCAGCAGCCTAAAAAGCGGGAGGGCTTCGCAGTATTTT. Amino acids: CASSLKSGRASQYF.

The J gene is TRBJ2-1, the V gene TRBV11-2; 8 bases agree with TRBD2. J gave up 3 bases and V 2 bases, and 0 bases lay outside the gene matches. CDR3 length: 14 residues. Germline V gene lookup returns CDR1 SGHAT and CDR2 FQNNGV. The CDR3 is CASSLSGGYNEQFF. CDR3 nucleotide sequence: TGTGCCAGCAGCTTAAGCGGGGGCTACAATGAGCAGTTCTTC.

This chain links TRBV27 with TRBJ2-7, with a tentative D call TRBD2 (6 bases). V lost 1 base, J lost 3 bases, and 10 bases lay in between. CDR1 and CDR2 from the germline V gene are MNHEY and SMNVEV (reference sequence). The CDR3 consists of 14 residues. The CDR3 coding sequence is TGTGCCAGCAGTTTATTCGGGAGTATCTACGAGCAGTACTTC. Translated, it gives CASSLFGSIYEQYF.

V is TRBV14 and J is TRBJ1-2, with TRBD1 identical over 7 bases. J gave up 8 bases and V 4 bases, and 7 bases lay outside the gene matches. Germline V gene lookup returns CDR1 SGHDN and CDR2 FVKESK. The CDR3 runs to 13 residues. CDR3: CASSPQTGQGYTF. The CDR3 DNA reads as TGTGCCAGCAGCCCCCAGACAGGGCAAGGCTACACCTTC.

This clone is medium-sized (0.01 to 0.1%) within its sample. V gene TRBV28 combines with J gene TRBJ2-3, with TRBD1 matching over 8 bases. V lost 8 bases and J lost 5; bases outside the gene matches: 6. The CDR3 is 13 amino acids. Germline CDR1 reads MDHEN; CDR2 reads SYDVKM. DNA of the CDR3: TGTGCCAGCTCTAGGACAGGGCTAGATACGCAGTATTTT. It specifies CASSRTGLDTQYF.

This clone showed up just once. The chain combines TRBV7-9 with TRBJ1-5; perhaps TRBD1 as D (5 bases). The CDR3 runs 13 residues. The V gene's germline CDR1 is SEHNR and CDR2 FQNEAQ (reference sequence). Trimming removed 2 bases from V and 5 bases from J, with 7 bases in between. This CDR3 is CASSLQGYQPQHF. In DNA, the CDR3 is TGTGCCAGCAGCTTACAGGGCTATCAGCCCCAGCATTTT.

The count of this clone is one. This chain connects TRBV5-8 to TRBJ2-1, with a tentative D call TRBD1 (8 bases). The V and J ends lost 2 bases and 5 bases respectively, with 14 bases between them. The CDR3 sequence is 15 residues long. CDR1 is SGHTS, CDR2 YDEGEE, per germline. The CDR3 region is CASSFTGGVHNEQFF. The DNA of the CDR3 is TGTGCCAGCAGCTTTACAGGGGGGGTCCACAATGAGCAGTTCTTC. The full variable domain, in which reference TRBV5-8 and TRBJ2-1 provide the parts outside the CDR3, is EAGVTQSPTHLIKTRGQQATLRCSPISGHTSVYWYQQALGLGLQFLLWYDEGEERNRGNFPPRFSGRQFPNYSSELNVNALELEDSALYLCASSFTGGVHNEQFFGPGTRLTVL.

The J gene is TRBJ2-3, the V gene TRBV5-1; 12 nucleotides agree with TRBD2. Germline trimming cut 4 bases from V and 0 bases from J; bases unmatched to any gene: 12. Per germline, CDR1 SGHRS and CDR2 YFSETQ. This CDR3 comprises 19 residues. CDR3 DNA: TGCGCCAGCAGCACCCTAAAGACTAGCGGGGGATATAGCACAGATACGCAGTATTTT. This gives the protein CASSTLKTSGGYSTDTQYF.

The chain links TRBV4-3 to TRBJ2-7, with 8 bases lining up with TRBD2. With V trimmed by 0 bases and J by 0 bases, 1 base remained unmatched. CDR1 is LGHNA and CDR2 is YSLEER in the germline V gene. This CDR3 comprises 15 residues. DNA for the CDR3: TGCGCCAGCAGCCAAGAACTAGCGGTCTCCTACGAGCAGTACTTC. Its translation: CASSQELAVSYEQYF.

The chain recombines TRBV18 with TRBJ2-1; 9 bases agree with TRBD2. Germline assignment: CDR1 KGHSH and CDR2 LQKENI. CDR3 length equals 17 residues. V trimming: 6 bases; J trimming: 3 bases; junction bases outside the gene matches: 12. The CDR3 here is CASSHRIASGNYNEQFF. The CDR3 nucleotides are TGTGCCAGCTCGCACCGCATCGCTAGCGGGAACTACAATGAGCAGTTCTTC.

This chain joins TRBV18 and TRBJ2-2, with D possibly being TRBD2 (6 bases). The CDR3 runs to 14 residues. In germline, CDR1 is KGHSH, CDR2 LQKENI. V was trimmed by 10 bases and J by 2 bases, leaving 14 bases between them. The CDR3 sequence is CATTPGLNTGELFF. CDR3 DNA sequence: TGTGCCACCACCCCGGGACTTAACACCGGGGAGCTGTTTTTT.

The J gene is TRBJ2-5, the V gene TRBV11-2; TRBD1 matches 7 bases. Looked up from germline, CDR1 is SGHAT and CDR2 is FQNNGV. V dropped 10 bases and J dropped 1; count of bases not matched to a gene: 6. The CDR3 is made up of 13 amino acids. DNA of the CDR3: TGTGCCACCGGACGGGACAGCCAAGAGACCCAGTACTTC. Its translation is CATGRDSQETQYF.

The chain has TRBV2 and TRBJ1-5; TRBD1 aligns across 7 bases. In germline, CDR1 is SNHLY, CDR2 FYNNEI. CDR3 length equals 13 residues. V lost 7 bases to trimming and J lost 4 bases; unmatched junction nucleotides: 4. In DNA form, the CDR3 reads TGTGCCAGCAATCGACAGGGAAATCAGCCCCAGCATTTT. Amino acids: CASNRQGNQPQHF.

The gene calls are TRBV20-1 and TRBJ2-7, with D possibly TRBD1 on 6 matching bases. This CDR3 is 12 amino acids long. Trimming removed 3 bases at V and 4 bases at J, with 10 bases between. Germline CDR1 reads DFQATT; CDR2 reads SNEGSKA (reference sequence). The CDR3 region is CSASGQKYEQYF. DNA of the CDR3: TGCAGTGCTAGTGGACAGAAATACGAGCAGTACTTC.

V is TRBV2 and J is TRBJ2-7; the D gene is possibly TRBD2 (5 bases). In germline, CDR1 is SNHLY, CDR2 FYNNEI. The CDR3 totals 15 residues. With 2 bases removed from V and 5 bases from J, the gap between germline ends came to 16 bases. The CDR3 spells CASSERRTEGNEQYF. CDR3 bases: TGTGCCAGCAGTGAAAGAAGGACTGAGGGAAACGAGCAGTACTTC.

The genes are TRBV4-1 and TRBJ2-1, with 14 nucleotides matching TRBD2. The V segment lost 3 bases and the J segment 8 bases; nucleotides outside the gene matches: 6. CDR3 size: 16 residues. The V gene's germline CDR1 is MGHRA and CDR2 YSYEKL. Written as DNA, the CDR3 is TGCGCCAGCAGCCAGACCGGGACTAGCGGGAGACATGAGCAGTTCTTC. Translation gives CASSQTGTSGRHEQFF.

The gene calls are TRBV5-1 and TRBJ1-5; 7 bases line up with TRBD1. CDR1 and CDR2 from the germline V gene are SGHRS and YFSETQ. The CDR3 has 15 residues. Unmatched junction bases numbered 7, after V lost 5 bases and J lost 2 bases. The CDR3 sequence is CASSPEGQRNQPQHF. For the CDR3, the DNA is TGCGCCAGCAGTCCTGAGGGACAGCGCAATCAGCCCCAGCATTTT.

V usage is TRBV19 and J usage is TRBJ2-1, with 8 bases lining up with TRBD1. The germline gives CDR1 LNHDA, CDR2 SQIVND (reference sequence). J was trimmed by 4 bases and V by 2 bases; bases with no gene match: 7. The CDR3 covers 16 residues. CDR3 sequence reads: CASSIQGASPYNEQFF. Written as DNA, the CDR3 is TGTGCCAGTAGTATACAGGGGGCCTCCCCATACAATGAGCAGTTCTTC.

This clone showed up just once. The rearrangement links TRBV4-1 to TRBJ1-5, with no clear D. Trimming pared 4 bases from V and 4 bases from J, leaving 8 bases between. The CDR3 has 13 residues. Per germline, CDR1 MGHRA and CDR2 YSYEKL. Here the CDR3 reads CASSRGFNQPQHF. Here the CDR3 DNA reads TGCGCCAGCAGCCGAGGGTTTAATCAGCCCCAGCATTTT.

This clone showed up just a few times. The V call is TRBV2, the J call TRBJ2-7; D might be TRBD2 (5 bases). The CDR3 consists of 12 residues. V lost 3 bases to trimming and J lost 2 bases, with 5 bases between them. CDR1 and CDR2 from the germline V gene are SNHLY and FYNNEI. The DNA of the CDR3 is TGTGCCAGCAGTGACGGGGCCTACGAGCAGTACTTC. It codes for CASSDGAYEQYF.

This clone was recorded once. This chain links TRBV5-1 with TRBJ1-3; 11 nucleotides agree with TRBD1. The CDR3 is 16 amino acids. V lost 0 bases and J lost 3; bases outside the gene matches: 2. Looked up from germline, CDR1 is SGHRS and CDR2 is YFSETQ. The CDR3 region is CASSLDGTGGGNTIYF. The CDR3 nucleotides are TGCGCCAGCAGCTTGGATGGGACAGGGGGTGGAAACACCATATATTTT.